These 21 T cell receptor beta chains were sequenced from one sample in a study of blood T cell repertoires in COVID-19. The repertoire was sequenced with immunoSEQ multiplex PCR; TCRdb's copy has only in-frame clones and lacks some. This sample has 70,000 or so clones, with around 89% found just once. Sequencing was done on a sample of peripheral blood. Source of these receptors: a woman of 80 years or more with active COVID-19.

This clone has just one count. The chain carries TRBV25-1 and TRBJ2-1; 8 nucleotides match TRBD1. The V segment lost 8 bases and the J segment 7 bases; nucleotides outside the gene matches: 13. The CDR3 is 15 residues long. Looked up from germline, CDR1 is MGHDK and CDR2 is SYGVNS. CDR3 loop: CASPNQGACRNEQFF. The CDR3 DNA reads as TGTGCCAGCCCAAACCAGGGGGCATGTAGGAATGAGCAGTTCTTC.

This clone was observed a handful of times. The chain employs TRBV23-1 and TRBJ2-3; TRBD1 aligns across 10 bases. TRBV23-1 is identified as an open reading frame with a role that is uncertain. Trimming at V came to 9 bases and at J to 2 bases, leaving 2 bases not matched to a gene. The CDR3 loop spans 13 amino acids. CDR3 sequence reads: CARDRGVTDTQYF. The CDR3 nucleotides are TGCGCCAGGGACAGGGGGGTCACAGATACGCAGTATTTT.

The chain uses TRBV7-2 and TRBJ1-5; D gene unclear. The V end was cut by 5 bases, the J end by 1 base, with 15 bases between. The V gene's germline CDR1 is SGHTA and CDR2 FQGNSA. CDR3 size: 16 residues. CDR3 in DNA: TGTGCCAGCAGCCTAGGTTTCCGGGTCAGCAATCAGCCCCAGCATTTT. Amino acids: CASSLGFRVSNQPQHF. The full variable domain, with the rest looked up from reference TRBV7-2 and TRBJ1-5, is GAGVSQSPSNKVTEKGKDVELRCDPISGHTALYWYRQSLGQGLEFLIYFQGNSAPDKSGLPSDRFSAERTGGSVSTLTIQRTQQEDSAVYLCASSLGFRVSNQPQHFGDGTRLSIL.

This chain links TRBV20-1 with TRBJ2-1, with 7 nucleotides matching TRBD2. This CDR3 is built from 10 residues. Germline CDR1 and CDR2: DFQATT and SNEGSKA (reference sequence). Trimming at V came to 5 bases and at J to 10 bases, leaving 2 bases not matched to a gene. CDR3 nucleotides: TGCAGTGCTGAACTAGCGGAGCAGTTCTTC. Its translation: CSAELAEQFF.

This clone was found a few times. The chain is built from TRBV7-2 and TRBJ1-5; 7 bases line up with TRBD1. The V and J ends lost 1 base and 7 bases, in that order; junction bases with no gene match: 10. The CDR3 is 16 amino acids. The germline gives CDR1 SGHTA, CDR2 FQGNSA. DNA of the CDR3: TGTGCCAGCAGCTTAGAGGGGTCGACAGGGTCACAGCCCCAGCATTTT. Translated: CASSLEGSTGSQPQHF.

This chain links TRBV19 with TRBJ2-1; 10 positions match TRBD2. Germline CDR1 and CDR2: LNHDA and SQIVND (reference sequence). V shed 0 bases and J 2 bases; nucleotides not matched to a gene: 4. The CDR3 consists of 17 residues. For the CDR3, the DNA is TGTGCCAGTAGTATAGAAACAGCGGGAGGGCCCTACAATGAGCAGTTCTTC. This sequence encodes CASSIETAGGPYNEQFF.

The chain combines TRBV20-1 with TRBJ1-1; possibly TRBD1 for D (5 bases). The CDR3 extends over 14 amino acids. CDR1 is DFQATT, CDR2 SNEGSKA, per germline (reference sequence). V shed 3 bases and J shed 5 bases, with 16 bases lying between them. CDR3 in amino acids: CSASTPGGRTEAFF. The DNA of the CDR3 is TGCAGTGCTAGTACCCCGGGGGGGAGAACTGAAGCTTTCTTT.

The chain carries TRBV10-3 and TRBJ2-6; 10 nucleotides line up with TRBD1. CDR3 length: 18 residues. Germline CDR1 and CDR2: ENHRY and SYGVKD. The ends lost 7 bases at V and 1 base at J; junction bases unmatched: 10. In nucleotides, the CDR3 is TGTGCCATCACTGCCGGGACAGGGGCATTTTCTGGGGCCAACGTCCTGACTTTC. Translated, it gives CAITAGTGAFSGANVLTF.

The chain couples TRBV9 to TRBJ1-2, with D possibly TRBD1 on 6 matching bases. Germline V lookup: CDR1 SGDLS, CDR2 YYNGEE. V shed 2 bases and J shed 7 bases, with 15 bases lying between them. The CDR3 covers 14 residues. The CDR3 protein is CASSVRDTTSGYTF. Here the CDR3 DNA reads TGTGCCAGCAGCGTTAGGGACACCACATCTGGCTACACCTTC.

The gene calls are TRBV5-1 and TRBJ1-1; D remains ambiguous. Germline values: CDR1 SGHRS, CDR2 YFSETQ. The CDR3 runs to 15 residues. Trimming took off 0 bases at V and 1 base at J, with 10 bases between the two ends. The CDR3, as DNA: TGCGCCAGCAGCTTGGATGTAGCGGGGAACACTGAAGCTTTCTTT. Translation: CASSLDVAGNTEAFF.

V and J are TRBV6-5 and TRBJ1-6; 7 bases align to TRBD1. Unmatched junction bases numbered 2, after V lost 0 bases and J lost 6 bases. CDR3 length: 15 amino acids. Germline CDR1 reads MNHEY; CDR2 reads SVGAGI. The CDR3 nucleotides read TGTGCCAGCAGTTACTCAGGGACAGCTAATTCACCCCTCCACTTT. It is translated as CASSYSGTANSPLHF.

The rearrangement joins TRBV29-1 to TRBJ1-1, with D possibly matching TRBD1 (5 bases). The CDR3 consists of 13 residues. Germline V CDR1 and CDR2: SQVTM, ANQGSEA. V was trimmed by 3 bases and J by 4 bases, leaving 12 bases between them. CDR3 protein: CSVDDRQGTEAFF. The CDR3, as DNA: TGCAGCGTTGATGATCGGCAGGGCACTGAAGCTTTCTTT. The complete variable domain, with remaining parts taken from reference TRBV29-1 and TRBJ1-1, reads SAVISQKPSRDICQRGTSLTIQCQVDSQVTMMFWYRQQPGQSLTLIATANQGSEATYESGFVIDKFPISRPNLTFSTLTVSNMSPEDSSIYLCSVDDRQGTEAFFGQGTRLTVV.

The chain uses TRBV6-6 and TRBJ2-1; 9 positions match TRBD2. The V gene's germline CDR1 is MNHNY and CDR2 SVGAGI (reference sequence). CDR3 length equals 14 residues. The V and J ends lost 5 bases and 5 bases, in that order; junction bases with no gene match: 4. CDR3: CASSVSGSNNEQFF. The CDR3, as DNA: TGTGCCAGCAGTGTTAGCGGGAGTAACAATGAGCAGTTCTTC.

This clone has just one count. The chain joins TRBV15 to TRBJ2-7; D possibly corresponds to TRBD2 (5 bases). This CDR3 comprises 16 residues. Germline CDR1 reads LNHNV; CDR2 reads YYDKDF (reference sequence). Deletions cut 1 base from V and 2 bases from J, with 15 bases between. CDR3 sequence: CATSRGLRTGTYEQYF. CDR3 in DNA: TGTGCCACCAGCAGAGGTTTGCGGACGGGGACCTACGAGCAGTACTTC.

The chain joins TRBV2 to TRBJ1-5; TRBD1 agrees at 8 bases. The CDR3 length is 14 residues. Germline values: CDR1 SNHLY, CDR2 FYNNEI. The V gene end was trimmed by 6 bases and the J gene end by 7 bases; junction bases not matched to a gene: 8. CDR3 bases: TGTGCCAGCAGCCCCGACAGGGGAGAACAGCCCCAGCATTTT. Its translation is CASSPDRGEQPQHF.

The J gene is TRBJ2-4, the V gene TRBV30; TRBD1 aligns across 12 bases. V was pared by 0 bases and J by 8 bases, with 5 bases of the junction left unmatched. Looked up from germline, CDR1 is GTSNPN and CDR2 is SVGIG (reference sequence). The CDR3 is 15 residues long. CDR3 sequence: CAWSVSGTGGDIQYF. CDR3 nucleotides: TGTGCCTGGAGTGTCTCCGGGACAGGGGGCGACATTCAGTACTTC.

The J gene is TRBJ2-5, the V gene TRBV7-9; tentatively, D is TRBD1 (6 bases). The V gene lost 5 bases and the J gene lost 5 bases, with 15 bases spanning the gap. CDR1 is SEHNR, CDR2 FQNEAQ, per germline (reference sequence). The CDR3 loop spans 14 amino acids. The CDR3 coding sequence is TGTGCCAGCAGCGTCGGGACAAGCCAGGAGACCCAGTACTTC. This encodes CASSVGTSQETQYF.

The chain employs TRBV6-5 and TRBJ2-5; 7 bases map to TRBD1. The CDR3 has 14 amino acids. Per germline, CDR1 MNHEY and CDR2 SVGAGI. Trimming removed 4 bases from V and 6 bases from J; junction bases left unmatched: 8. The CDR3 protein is CASSSWGQLKTQYF. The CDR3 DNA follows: TGTGCCAGCAGTTCCTGGGGACAGTTGAAGACCCAGTACTTC.

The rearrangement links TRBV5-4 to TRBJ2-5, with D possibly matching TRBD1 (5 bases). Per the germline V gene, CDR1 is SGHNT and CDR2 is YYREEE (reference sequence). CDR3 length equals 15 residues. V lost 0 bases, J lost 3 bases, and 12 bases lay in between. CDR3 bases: TGTGCCAGCAGCTTGGGAAAAACCAGGGAAGAGACCCAGTACTTC. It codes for CASSLGKTREETQYF.

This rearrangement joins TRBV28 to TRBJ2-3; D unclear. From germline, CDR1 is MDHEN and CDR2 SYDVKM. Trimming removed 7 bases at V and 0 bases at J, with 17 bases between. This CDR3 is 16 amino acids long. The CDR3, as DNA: TGTGCCAGCACCTCTTATCTACGGGTTAGCACAGATACGCAGTATTTT. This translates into CASTSYLRVSTDTQYF.

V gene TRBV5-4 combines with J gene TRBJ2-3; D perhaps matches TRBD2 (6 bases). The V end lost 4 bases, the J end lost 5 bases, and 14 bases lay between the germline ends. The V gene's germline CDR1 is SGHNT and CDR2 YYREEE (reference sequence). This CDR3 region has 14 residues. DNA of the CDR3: TGTGCCAGCAGCCCGGGACTCCGTCTAGATACGCAGTATTTT. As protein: CASSPGLRLDTQYF.